These T cell receptor beta chains were read from a single sample in a study of PD-1 blockade in mismatch repair-deficient tumors. Sequenced by immunoSEQ multiplex PCR; TCRdb stores in-frame clones only, minus some. The sample lists about 34,000 clones; approximately 80% were seen once. The specimen was PBMCs, collected around 6 weeks after starting pembrolizumab. These receptors all come from an adult with mismatch repair-deficient cancer. Each CDR3 is given without its conserved first and last residue.

v_gene	CDR3aa
TRBV6-6	ASWAEGRITEAF
TRBV5-1	ASSSLDNYEQY
TRBV6-1	ASSAGQGASEAF
TRBV10-2	ASSQAAGGPYTGELF
TRBV2	ASRPGVYGYT
TRBV5-6	ASSLEGGPPYEQY
TRBV6-6	ASSYGGYNEQF
TRBV7-9	ASSLAVASYEQY
TRBV19	ASNSGRAAANEQF
TRBV27	ASRSTGVYGYT
TRBV18	ASSPTGNYNSPLH
TRBV19	ASSSGQATNEKLF
TRBV19	ASKGSGRTGELF
TRBV7-3	ASSLGDGSSYEQY
TRBV27	ASSLYWAGGEAVSYEQY
TRBV28	ASSLRTGAGNYGYT
TRBV2	ASAPNRGDETQY
TRBV5-1	ASSPLGAGETQY
TRBV4-1	ASSQDGTSSTDTQY
TRBV25-1	ASSESARTSGTGELF
TRBV19	ASSIGDRNNEKLF
TRBV2	ANGRDTDTQY
TRBV28	ASSSGTDTQY
TRBV27	ASWSPPSSYNEQF
TRBV28	ASSPRRSSWTKNIQY
TRBV2	ASTRRGPLGPQH
TRBV18	ASPAASSGGQGEKLF
TRBV6-7	ASRRGPIDLAGERETQY
TRBV29-1	SALREGDTEAF